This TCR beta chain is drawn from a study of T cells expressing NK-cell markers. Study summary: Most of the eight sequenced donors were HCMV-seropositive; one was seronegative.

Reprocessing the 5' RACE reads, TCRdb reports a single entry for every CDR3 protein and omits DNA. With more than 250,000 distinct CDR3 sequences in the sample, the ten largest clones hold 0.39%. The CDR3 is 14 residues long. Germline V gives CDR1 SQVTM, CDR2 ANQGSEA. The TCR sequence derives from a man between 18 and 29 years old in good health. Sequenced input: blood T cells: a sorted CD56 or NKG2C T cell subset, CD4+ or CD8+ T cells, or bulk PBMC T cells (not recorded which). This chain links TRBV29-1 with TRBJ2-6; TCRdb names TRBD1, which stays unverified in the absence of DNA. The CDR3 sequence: CSVGGGFGANVLTF.